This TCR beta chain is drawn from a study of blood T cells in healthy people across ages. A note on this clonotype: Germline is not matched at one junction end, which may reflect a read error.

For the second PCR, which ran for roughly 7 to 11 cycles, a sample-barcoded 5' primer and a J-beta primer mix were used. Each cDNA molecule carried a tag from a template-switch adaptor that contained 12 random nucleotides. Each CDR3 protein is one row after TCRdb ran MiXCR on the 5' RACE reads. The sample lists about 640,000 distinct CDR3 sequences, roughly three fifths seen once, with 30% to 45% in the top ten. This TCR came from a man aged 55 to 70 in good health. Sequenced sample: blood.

The CDR3 here is CSSHRNTGELFF. The CDR3 nucleotides are TGTTCCAGCCACAGGAACACCGGGGAGCTGTTTTTT. This chain links TRBV7-9 with TRBJ2-2; D not resolved. Germline CDR1 SEHNR, CDR2 FQNEAQ (reference sequence). The CDR3 spans 12 residues.